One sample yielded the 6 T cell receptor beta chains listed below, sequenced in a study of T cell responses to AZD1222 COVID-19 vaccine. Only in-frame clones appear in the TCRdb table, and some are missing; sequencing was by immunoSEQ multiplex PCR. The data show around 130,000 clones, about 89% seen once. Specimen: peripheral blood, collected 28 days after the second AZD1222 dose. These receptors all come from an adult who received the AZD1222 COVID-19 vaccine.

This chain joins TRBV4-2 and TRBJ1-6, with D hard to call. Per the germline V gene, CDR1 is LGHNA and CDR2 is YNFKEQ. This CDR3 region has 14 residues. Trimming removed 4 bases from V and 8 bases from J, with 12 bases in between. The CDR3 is CASSLRPRDSPLHF. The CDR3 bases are TGTGCCAGCAGCCTCCGACCGCGGGATTCACCCCTCCACTTT.

The CDR3 loop reads CASSQVPAGVGEQYF. CDR3 nucleotide sequence: TGTGCCAGCAGCCAAGTACCAGCGGGAGTGGGCGAGCAGTACTTC. The chain has TRBV3-1 (or the pseudogene TRBV3-2) and TRBJ2-7, with 8 bases aligning to TRBD2. Trimming removed 1 base from V and 6 bases from J; junction bases left unmatched: 8. Germline V gene lookup returns CDR1 LGHDT and CDR2 YNNKEL (reference sequence). The CDR3 is 15 amino acids.

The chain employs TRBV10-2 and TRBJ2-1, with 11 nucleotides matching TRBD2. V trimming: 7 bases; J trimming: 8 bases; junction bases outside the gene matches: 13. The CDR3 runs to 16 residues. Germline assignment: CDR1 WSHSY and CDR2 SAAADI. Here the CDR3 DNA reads TGCGCCAGCAAGCCGGGACTAGCGGCCCCACGGGATGAGCAGTTCTTC. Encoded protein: CASKPGLAAPRDEQFF.

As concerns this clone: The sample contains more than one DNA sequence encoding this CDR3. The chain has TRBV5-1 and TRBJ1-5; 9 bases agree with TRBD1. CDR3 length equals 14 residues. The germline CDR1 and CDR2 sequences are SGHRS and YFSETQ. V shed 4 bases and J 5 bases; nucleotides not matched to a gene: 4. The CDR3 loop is CASSPGQGDQPQHF. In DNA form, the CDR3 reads TGCGCCAGCAGCCCGGGACAGGGCGATCAGCCCCAGCATTTT.

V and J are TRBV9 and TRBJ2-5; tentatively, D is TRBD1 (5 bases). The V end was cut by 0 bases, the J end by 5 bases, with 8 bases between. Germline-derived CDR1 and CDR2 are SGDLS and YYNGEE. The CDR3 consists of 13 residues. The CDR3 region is CASSVGGRETQYF. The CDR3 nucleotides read TGTGCCAGCAGCGTAGGGGGCAGGGAGACCCAGTACTTC.

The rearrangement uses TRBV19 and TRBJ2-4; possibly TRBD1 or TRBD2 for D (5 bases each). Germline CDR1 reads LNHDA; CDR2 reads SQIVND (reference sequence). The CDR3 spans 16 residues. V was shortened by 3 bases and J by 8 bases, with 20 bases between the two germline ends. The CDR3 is CASSIRARGDRDIQYF. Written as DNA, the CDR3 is TGTGCCAGTAGTATCAGGGCGCGAGGGGATAGGGACATTCAGTACTTC.